This T cell receptor (beta chain) derives from a study of tumor and adjacent non-tumor tissue in lung cancer. General observations from the study: Normal lung showed higher cumulative top 100 clone frequency than tumor.

RNA was extracted from bulk tissue without any cell sorting. On this clonotype itself: Its antigen is not known. The junction departs from the called germline gene at one end, perhaps through a read error.

Three rounds of nested PCR, following a modified ARM-PCR protocol, produced the TCRbeta library. One entry per CDR3 protein, called by TCRdb with MiXCR from the multiplex PCR reads. Here the sample spans tens of thousands of distinct CDR3 sequences, roughly 80% being singletons. The CDR3 extends over 13 amino acids. CDR1 and CDR2 from the germline V gene are DFQATT and SNEGSKA (reference sequence). V usage is TRBV20-1 and J usage is TRBJ1-5; 7 bases line up with TRBD1. This TCR was sampled from a woman aged 45-60 years with non-small cell lung cancer. The sequenced sample consisted of lung tumor tissue. The CDR3 sequence: CNARRQGLGPQHF. The CDR3 DNA is TGCAATGCTAGACGACAGGGCCTTGGGCCACAGCATTTT.